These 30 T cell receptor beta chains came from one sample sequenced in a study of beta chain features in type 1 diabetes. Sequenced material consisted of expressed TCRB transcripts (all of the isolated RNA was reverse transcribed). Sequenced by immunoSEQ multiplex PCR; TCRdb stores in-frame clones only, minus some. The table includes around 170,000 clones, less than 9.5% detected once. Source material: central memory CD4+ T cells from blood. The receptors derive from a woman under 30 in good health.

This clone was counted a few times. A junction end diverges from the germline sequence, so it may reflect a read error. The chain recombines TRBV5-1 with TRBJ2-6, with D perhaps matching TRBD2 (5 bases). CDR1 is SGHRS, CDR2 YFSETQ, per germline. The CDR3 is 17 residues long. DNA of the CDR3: TGCGCCAGCAGCTCCCACCCGGCCCGGACTGGAGCCAACGTCCTGACTTTC. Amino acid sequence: CASSSHPARTGANVLTF.

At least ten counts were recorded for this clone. The CDR3, as DNA: TGCAGCGTTGATGCCGGGACATTCACTGAAGCTTTCTTT. The encoded protein is CSVDAGTFTEAFF. This chain links TRBV29-1 with TRBJ1-1; tentative D call: TRBD1 (6 bases). The length of the CDR3 is 13 residues. V was clipped by 3 bases and J by 4 bases, with 12 bases between them. Germline V gene sequence: CDR1 SQVTM, CDR2 ANQGSEA.

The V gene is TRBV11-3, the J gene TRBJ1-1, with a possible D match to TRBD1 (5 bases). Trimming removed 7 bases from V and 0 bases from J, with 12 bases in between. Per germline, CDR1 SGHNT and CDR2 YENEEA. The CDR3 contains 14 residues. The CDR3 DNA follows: TGTGCCAGCACGTTGGGGCAGCTGAACACTGAAGCTTTCTTT. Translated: CASTLGQLNTEAFF. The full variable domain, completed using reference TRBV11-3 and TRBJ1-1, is EAGVVQSPRYKIIEKKQPVAFWCNPISGHNTLYWYLQNLGQGPELLIRYENEEAVDDSQLPKDRFSAERLKGVDSTLKIQPAELGDSAVYLCASTLGQLNTEAFFGQGTRLTVV.

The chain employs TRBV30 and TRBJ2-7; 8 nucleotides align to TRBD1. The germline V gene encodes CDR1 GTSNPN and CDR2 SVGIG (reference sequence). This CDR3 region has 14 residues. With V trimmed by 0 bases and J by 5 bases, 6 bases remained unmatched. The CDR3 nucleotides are TGTGCCTGGAGTGTACGCCAGGGGGCCCACGAGCAGTACTTC. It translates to CAWSVRQGAHEQYF. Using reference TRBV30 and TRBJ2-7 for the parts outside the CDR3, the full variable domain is SQTIHQWPATLVQPVGSPLSLECTVEGTSNPNLYWYRQAAGRGLQLLFYSVGIGQISSEVPQNLSASRPQDRQFILSSKKLLLSDSGFYLCAWSVRQGAHEQYFGPGTRLTVT.

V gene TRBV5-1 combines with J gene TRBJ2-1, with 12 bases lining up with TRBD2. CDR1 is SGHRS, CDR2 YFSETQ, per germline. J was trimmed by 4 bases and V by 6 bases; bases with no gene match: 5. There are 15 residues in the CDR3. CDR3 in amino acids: CASIPGTSGYNEQFF. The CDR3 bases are TGCGCCAGCATTCCCGGGACTAGCGGGTACAATGAGCAGTTCTTC. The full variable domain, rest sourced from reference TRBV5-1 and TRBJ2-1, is KAGVTQTPRYLIKTRGQQVTLSCSPISGHRSVSWYQQTPGQGLQFLFEYFSETQRNKGNFPGRFSGRQFSNSRSEMNVSTLELGDSALYLCASIPGTSGYNEQFFGPGTRLTVL.

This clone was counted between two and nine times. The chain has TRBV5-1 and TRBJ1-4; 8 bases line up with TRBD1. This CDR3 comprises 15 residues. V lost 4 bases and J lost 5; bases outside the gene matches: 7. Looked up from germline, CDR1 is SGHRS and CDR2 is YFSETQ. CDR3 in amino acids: CASSRDRGGNEKLFF. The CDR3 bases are TGCGCCAGCAGCCGTGACAGGGGAGGCAATGAAAAACTGTTTTTT. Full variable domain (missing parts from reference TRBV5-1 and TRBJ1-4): KAGVTQTPRYLIKTRGQQVTLSCSPISGHRSVSWYQQTPGQGLQFLFEYFSETQRNKGNFPGRFSGRQFSNSRSEMNVSTLELGDSALYLCASSRDRGGNEKLFFGSGTQLSVL.

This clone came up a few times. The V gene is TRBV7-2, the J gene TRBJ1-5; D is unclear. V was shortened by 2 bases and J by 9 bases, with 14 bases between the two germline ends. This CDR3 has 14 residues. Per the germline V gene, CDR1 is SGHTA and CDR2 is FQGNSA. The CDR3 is CASSLQALDSPQHF. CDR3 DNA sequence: TGTGCCAGCAGCTTACAGGCCCTGGATTCGCCCCAGCATTTT.

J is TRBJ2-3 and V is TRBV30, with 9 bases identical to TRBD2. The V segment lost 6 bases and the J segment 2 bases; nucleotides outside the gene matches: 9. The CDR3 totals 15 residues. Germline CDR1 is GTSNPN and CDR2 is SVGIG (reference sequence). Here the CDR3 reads CACAVLAGNTDTQYF. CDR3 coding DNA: TGTGCCTGCGCCGTCCTAGCGGGAAACACAGATACGCAGTATTTT. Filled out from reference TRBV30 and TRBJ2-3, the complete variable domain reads SQTIHQWPATLVQPVGSPLSLECTVEGTSNPNLYWYRQAAGRGLQLLFYSVGIGQISSEVPQNLSASRPQDRQFILSSKKLLLSDSGFYLCACAVLAGNTDTQYFGPGTRLTVL.

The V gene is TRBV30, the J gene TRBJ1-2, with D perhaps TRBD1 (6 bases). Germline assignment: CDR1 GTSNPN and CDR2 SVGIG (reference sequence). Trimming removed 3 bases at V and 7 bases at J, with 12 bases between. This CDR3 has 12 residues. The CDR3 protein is CAWRRTASGYTF. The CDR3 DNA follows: TGTGCCTGGAGGCGGACAGCCAGTGGCTACACCTTC.

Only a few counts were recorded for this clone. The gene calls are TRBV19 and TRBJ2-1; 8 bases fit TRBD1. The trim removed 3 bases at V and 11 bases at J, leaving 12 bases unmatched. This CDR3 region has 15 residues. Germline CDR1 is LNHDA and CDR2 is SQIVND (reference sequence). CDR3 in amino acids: CASSMNGQGKGKQFF. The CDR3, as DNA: TGTGCCAGTAGTATGAATGGACAGGGAAAAGGGAAGCAGTTCTTC. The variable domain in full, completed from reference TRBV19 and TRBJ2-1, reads DGGITQSPKYLFRKEGQNVTLSCEQNLNHDAMYWYRQDPGQGLRLIYYSQIVNDFQKGDIAEGYSVSREKKESFPLTVTSAQKNPTAFYLCASSMNGQGKGKQFFGPGTRLTVL.

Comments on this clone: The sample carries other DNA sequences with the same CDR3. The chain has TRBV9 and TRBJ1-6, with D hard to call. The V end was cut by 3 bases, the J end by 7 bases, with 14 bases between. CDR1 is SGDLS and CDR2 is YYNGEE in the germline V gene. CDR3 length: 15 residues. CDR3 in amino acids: CASSASWTGNSPLHF. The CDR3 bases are TGTGCCAGCAGCGCATCGTGGACGGGAAATTCACCCCTCCACTTT.

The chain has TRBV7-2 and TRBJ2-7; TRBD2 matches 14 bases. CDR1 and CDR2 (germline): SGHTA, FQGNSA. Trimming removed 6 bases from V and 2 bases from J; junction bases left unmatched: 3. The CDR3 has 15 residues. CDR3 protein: CASSPTSGGAYEQYF. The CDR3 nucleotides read TGTGCCAGCAGTCCGACTAGCGGGGGGGCCTACGAGCAGTACTTC.

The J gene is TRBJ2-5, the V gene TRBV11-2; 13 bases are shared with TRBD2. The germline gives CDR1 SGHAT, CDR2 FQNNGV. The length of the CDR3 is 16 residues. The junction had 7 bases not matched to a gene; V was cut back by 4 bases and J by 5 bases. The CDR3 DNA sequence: TGTGCCAGCAGCTCGTTACTAGCGGGGGGGAGTGAGACCCAGTACTTC. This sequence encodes CASSSLLAGGSETQYF.

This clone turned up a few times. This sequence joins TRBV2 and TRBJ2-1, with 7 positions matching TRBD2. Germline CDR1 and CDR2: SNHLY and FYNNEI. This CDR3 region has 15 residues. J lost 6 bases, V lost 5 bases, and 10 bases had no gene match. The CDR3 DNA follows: TGTGCCAGCAGTTCGAGCGGGGCCCCTTCCAATGAGCAGTTCTTC. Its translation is CASSSSGAPSNEQFF.

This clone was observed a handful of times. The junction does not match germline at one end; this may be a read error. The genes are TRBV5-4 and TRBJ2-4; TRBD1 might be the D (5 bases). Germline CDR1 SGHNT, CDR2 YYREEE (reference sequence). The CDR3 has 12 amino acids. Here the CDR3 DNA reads TGTGCCAGCAGCTTGGAGGGGTCAAGCAGGGACTTC. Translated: CASSLEGSSRDF.

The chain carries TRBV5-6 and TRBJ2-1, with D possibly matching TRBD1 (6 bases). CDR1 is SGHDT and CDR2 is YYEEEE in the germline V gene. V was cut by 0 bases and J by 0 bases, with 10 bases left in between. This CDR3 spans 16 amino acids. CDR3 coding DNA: TGTGCCAGCAGCTTGGATAGGACAGACTCCTACAATGAGCAGTTCTTC. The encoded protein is CASSLDRTDSYNEQFF.

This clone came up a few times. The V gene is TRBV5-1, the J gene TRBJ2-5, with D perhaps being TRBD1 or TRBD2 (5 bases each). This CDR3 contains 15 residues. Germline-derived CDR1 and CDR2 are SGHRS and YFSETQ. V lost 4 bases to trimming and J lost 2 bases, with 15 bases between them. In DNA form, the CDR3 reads TGCGCCAGCAGCATGGGGGTAGCTGCTCAAGAGACCCAGTACTTC. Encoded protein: CASSMGVAAQETQYF.

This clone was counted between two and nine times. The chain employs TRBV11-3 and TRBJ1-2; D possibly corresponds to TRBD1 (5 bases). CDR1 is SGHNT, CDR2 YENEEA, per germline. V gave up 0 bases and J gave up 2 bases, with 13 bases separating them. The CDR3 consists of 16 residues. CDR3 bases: TGTGCCAGCAGCTTAGAGGGGCGCGGCGCAAACTATGGCTACACCTTC. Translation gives CASSLEGRGANYGYTF.

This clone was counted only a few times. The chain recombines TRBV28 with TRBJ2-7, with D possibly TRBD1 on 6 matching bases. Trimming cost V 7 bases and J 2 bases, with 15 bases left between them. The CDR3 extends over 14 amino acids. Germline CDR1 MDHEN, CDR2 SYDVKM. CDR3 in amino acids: CASTFGQSTYEQYF. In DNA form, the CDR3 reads TGTGCCAGCACCTTTGGACAGTCTACCTACGAGCAGTACTTC.

The CDR3 spells CASSLDRGHGYTF. As DNA, the CDR3 is TGTGCCAGCAGCTTAGACAGGGGGCATGGCTACACCTTC. The rearrangement joins TRBV7-2 to TRBJ1-2; 9 nucleotides align to TRBD1. The length of the CDR3 is 13 residues. The germline V gene encodes CDR1 SGHTA and CDR2 FQGNSA. V gave up 1 base and J gave up 6 bases; unmatched junction bases: 0.

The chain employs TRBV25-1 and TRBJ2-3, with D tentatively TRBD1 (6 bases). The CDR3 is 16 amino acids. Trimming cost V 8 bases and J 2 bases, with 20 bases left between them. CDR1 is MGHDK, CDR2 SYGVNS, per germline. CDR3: CASHESGRGTTDTQYF. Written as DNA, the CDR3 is TGTGCCAGCCACGAATCTGGAAGGGGGACCACAGATACGCAGTATTTT.

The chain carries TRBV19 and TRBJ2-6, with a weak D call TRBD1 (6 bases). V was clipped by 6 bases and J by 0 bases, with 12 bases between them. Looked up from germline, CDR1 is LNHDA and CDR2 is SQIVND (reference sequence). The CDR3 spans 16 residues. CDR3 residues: CASRTGGVSGANVLTF. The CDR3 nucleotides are TGTGCCAGTAGGACAGGAGGTGTCTCTGGGGCCAACGTCCTGACTTTC.

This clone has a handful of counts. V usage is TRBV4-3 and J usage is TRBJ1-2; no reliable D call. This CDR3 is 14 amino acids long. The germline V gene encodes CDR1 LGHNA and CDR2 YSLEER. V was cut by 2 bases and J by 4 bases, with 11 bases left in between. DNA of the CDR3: TGCGCCAGCAGCCAACCCGCGAACCTCTATGGCTACACCTTC. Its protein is CASSQPANLYGYTF.

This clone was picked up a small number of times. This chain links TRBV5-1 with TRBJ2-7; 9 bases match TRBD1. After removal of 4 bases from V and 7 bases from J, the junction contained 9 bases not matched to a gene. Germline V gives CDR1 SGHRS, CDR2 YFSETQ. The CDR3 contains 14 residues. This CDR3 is CASSPGTGLREQYF. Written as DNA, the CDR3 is TGCGCCAGCAGCCCCGGGACAGGGTTGAGGGAGCAGTACTTC.

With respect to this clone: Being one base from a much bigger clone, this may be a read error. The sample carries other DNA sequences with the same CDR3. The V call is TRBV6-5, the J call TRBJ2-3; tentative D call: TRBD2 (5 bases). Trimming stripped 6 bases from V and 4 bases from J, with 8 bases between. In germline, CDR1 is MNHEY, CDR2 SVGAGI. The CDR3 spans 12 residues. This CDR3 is CASSPGADTQYF. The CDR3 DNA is TGTGCCAGCAGCCCCGGGGCAGATACGCAGTATTTT.

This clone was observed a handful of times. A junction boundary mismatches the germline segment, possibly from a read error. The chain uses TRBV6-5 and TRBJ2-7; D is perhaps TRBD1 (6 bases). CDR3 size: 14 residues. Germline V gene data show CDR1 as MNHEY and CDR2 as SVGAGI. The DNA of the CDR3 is TGTGCCAGCAGTTACTCGAGTGACAGGCCCGTATTCAGCTTC. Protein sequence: CASSYSSDRPVFSF.

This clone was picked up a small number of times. CDR3 sequence reads: CASALTGGGYTF. The CDR3, as DNA: TGTGCTAGTGCCCTGACAGGGGGAGGCTACACCTTC. The genes are TRBV12-5 and TRBJ1-2; 9 bases line up with TRBD1. In germline, CDR1 is LGHNT, CDR2 FRNRAP. V shed 7 bases, J shed 8 bases, and the junction held 5 bases outside the gene matches. This CDR3 contains 12 residues.

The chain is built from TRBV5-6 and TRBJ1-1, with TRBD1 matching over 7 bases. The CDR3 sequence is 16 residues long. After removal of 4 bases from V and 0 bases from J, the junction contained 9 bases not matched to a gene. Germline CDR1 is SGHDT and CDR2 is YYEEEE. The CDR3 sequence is CASSRRTGLLNTEAFF. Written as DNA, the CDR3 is TGTGCCAGCAGCCGCCGGACAGGACTCCTGAACACTGAAGCTTTCTTT.

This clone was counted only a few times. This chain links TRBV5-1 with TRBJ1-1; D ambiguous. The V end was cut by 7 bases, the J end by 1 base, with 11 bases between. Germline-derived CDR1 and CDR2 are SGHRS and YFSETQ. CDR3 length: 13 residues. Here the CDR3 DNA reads TGCGCCAGCGCGTGGGAGGAGAACACTGAAGCTTTCTTT. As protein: CASAWEENTEAFF.

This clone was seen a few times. The CDR3 DNA reads TGTGCCAGTAGTACAGGTGGCAGAAACTCCTATGGCTACACCTTC. Its protein is CASSTGGRNSYGYTF. The J gene is TRBJ1-2, the V gene TRBV19, with unresolved D. Germline lookup yields CDR1 LNHDA and CDR2 SQIVND (reference sequence). CDR3 size: 15 residues. The V gene lost 4 bases and the J gene lost 4 bases, with 16 bases spanning the gap.